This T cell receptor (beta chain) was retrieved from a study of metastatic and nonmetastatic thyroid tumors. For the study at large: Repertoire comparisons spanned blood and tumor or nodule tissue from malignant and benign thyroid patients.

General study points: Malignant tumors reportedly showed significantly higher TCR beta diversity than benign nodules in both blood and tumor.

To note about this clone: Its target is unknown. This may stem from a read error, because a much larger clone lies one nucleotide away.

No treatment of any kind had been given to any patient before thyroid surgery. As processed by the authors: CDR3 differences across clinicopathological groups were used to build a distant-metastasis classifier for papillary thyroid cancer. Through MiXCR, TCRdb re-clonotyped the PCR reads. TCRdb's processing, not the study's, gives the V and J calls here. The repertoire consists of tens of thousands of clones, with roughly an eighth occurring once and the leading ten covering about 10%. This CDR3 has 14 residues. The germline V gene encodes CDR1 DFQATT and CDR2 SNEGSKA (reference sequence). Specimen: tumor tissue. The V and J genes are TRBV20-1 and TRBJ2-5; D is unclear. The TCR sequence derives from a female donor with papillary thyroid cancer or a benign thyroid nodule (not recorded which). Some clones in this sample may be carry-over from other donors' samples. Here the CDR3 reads CIARSPGLGETQYF. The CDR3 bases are TGCATTGCCCGATCCCCGGGTCTGGGGGAGACCCAGTACTTC.